The T cell receptor (beta chain) under discussion was sequenced for a study of blood T cell repertoires in COVID-19 (dated by TCRdb to about 2020). With regard to the full study: The collaborator samples originated in the United States, Italy and Spain and spanned the acute and convalescent phases of COVID-19. The material from the prospective study consisted of cDNA or gDNA derived from T cells, B-cell-depleted T cells, or PBMCs. Deeply sampled blood TCRbeta repertoires from subjects exposed to, actively infected with, or recovered from COVID-19 were included in the dataset. The repertoires were released in a freely available public database intended as a resource for research on the immune response to SARS-CoV-2. The samples were drawn from the first 160 participants of the ongoing ImmuneRACE study and from some 1,300 subjects provided by 6 global collaborators. Nearly every sample came with metadata listing a de-identified subject ID, COVID-19 status, age in years and sex. Where available, HLA class I and class II types were taken from metadata supplied by the sample provider and were not determined by assay-based typing.

Whole blood was collected in K2EDTA tubes by collaborating institutions according to the institutions' own protocols. For TCRbeta analysis, collaborator samples were shipped as frozen whole blood, as isolated PBMCs, or as DNA extracted from either sample type. As encoded in the germline V gene, CDR1 is SNHLY while CDR2 is FYNNEI. Measured from the cysteine to the phenylalanine, the CDR3 is 14 residues long. The entry retains the CDR3 DNA only, 42 bases that are in frame from base 1. Trimming takes 5 bases from V and 8 bases from J, and the germline ends sit 15 bases apart. TCRbeta CDR3 regions were amplified from genomic DNA using the immunoSEQ Assay, a bias-controlled multiplex PCR. Turning to the authors' computational methods: The number of nucleated cells in each sample was estimated by amplification of reference gene primers within the assay. To quantify the absolute abundance of each unique TCRbeta CDR3 rearrangement, sequence reads were collapsed and filtered. For each sample, productive Simpson clonality was calculated by taking the square root of Simpson's diversity index across productive rearrangements. Entries here come from immuneACCESS through TCRdb and include only in-frame sequences with V and J called. Some clones fail to appear in such tables; in the studies checked, an unresolved V gene covers under half of the shortfall, and the cause of the remainder is unknown. The DNA gave D and trimming, while V, J and clone size come from that table. The sample table contains approximately 99,000 clones; only one count was recorded for 85% to 90% of them. The ten largest clonotypes hold 13% of the sample.

Notes on this clone: Its recognized antigen is unknown. No much larger clonotype is one base removed from it; base qualities were not supplied.

Study-wide findings and limitations: The quantity of clinical and demographic metadata differed by source and by participant and was supplied without curation.

The chain is made from TRBV2 and TRBJ2-2; TRBD2 is perhaps the D gene, given 7 matching bases. The clonotype was recovered from a woman in her fifties or sixties in a cohort sampled during active or convalescent COVID-19. Sequencing was done on a sample of peripheral blood. The sequenced DNA is TGTGCCAGCAGTCGCAGGGGAGGGGGAGGGGAGCTGTTTTTT. The encoded protein is CASSRRGGGGELFF.